This TCR beta chain emerged from a study of PD-1 blockade in mismatch repair-deficient tumors. Assay used: immunoSEQ multiplex PCR; TCRdb lists only in-frame clones, some missing. The sample holds about 100,000 clones, over 75% seen once. On this clone itself: The antigen is unknown.

Germline V lookup: CDR1 SEHNR, CDR2 FQNEAQ (reference sequence). This CDR3 region has 15 residues. Trimming took 0 bases from V and 9 from J, leaving 15 bases between them. PCR or immunohistochemistry showed mismatch repair deficiency in every enrolled patient. Findings and caveats of the study: Tumor-resident clones, often undetectable pretreatment in blood, expanded then contracted after pembrolizumab.

The origin of this receptor is an adult with mismatch repair-deficient cancer. Sequencing used peripheral blood, obtained less than 37 weeks after starting pembrolizumab. The chain carries TRBV7-9 and TRBJ2-1; D gene ambiguous. The CDR3 DNA reads as TGTGCCAGCAGCTTAGCGAATACTAACCGGCCTGAGCAGTTCTTC. This sequence encodes CASSLANTNRPEQFF.